Each of the 5 T cell receptor beta chains below was sequenced from the same sample in a study of T cell repertoires in cytomegalovirus infection. MiXCR was run by TCRdb on the reads, yielding one entry per CDR3 protein. This table has just over 150,000 distinct CDR3 sequences, about a quarter appearing once. The sample comprised PBMCs. The receptors come from a human donor in good health (CMV status not recorded). Some clones in this sample may be carry-over from other donors' samples.

Only a few counts were recorded for this clonotype. The chain recombines TRBV7-6 with TRBJ1-3, with D possibly matching TRBD1 (5 bases). Germline lookup yields CDR1 SGHVS and CDR2 FNYEAQ. Trimming cost V 4 bases and J 5 bases, with 12 bases left between them. The CDR3 totals 14 residues. CDR3 loop: CASSSPRGRNTIYF. In DNA form, the CDR3 reads TGTGCCAGCAGCTCCCCGAGGGGAAGAAACACCATATATTTT.

This clonotype has just a few counts. The CDR3 DNA reads TGTGCCAGTAAAAGACAGCGGGCTTTCTTT. Protein product: CASKRQRAFF. The chain couples TRBV19 to TRBJ1-1, with a weak D call TRBD1 (5 bases). Trimming left V 7 bases short and J 11 bases short, with 11 bases between. From germline, CDR1 is LNHDA and CDR2 SQIVND (reference sequence). The CDR3 has 10 residues.

Remarks on this clonotype: This may arise from a read error, as a much more abundant clone is one base away. V usage is TRBV7-3 and J usage is TRBJ2-2; 10 bases line up with TRBD1. Germline assignment: CDR1 SGHTA and CDR2 FQGTGA. This CDR3 region has 14 residues. CDR3 DNA sequence: TGTGCCAGCAGCTCAGACAGGGGGCAAGGGGAGCTGTCTTTT. This encodes CASSSDRGQGELSF.

The chain has TRBV28 and TRBJ1-2, with TRBD1 as a possible D gene (5 bases). CDR1 and CDR2 from the germline V gene are MDHEN and SYDVKM. The V gene lost 4 bases and the J gene lost 4 bases, with 10 bases spanning the gap. The CDR3 has 13 amino acids. CDR3 nucleotides: TGTGCCAGCAGTTCCGGGGGACCCTATGGCTACACCTTC. This codes for CASSSGGPYGYTF.

This clonotype was recorded at least ten times. V is TRBV6-1 and J is TRBJ2-7; 8 bases match TRBD1. The V gene end was trimmed by 5 bases and the J gene end by 1 base; junction bases not matched to a gene: 7. The CDR3 is made up of 15 amino acids. CDR1 MNHNS and CDR2 SASEGT come from the germline V gene. CDR3 nucleotides: TGTGCCAGCAGTTTGCGGCAGGGGGCGTCCTACGAGCAGTACTTC. The encoded protein is CASSLRQGASYEQYF.